Below, one T cell receptor (beta chain) is given with its context. This entry belongs to a study of blood T cell repertoires in COVID-19. Per the authors' pipeline: The authors estimated nucleated cell counts from reference gene primer amplification. The protocol was immunoSEQ multiplex PCR, while the TCRdb copy is restricted to in-frame clones and leaves out a portion. V, J and clone size are those of that table, while D and trimming were read from the DNA. The sample carries about 370,000 clones, roughly nine tenths recorded once. Per the germline V gene, CDR1 is ENHRY and CDR2 is SYGVKD. V was cut by 2 bases and J by 0 bases, with 10 bases left in between. This CDR3 is 16 amino acids long.

The chain links TRBV10-3 to TRBJ2-2, with D possibly TRBD1 on 6 matching bases. The sequencing sample was made of peripheral blood. This clonotype was sampled from a woman between 25 and 40 years old with COVID-19, enrolled during active disease. The CDR3 protein is CAISELGTSNTGELFF. The CDR3 DNA reads as TGTGCCATCAGTGAGCTGGGGACATCGAACACCGGGGAGCTGTTTTTT.